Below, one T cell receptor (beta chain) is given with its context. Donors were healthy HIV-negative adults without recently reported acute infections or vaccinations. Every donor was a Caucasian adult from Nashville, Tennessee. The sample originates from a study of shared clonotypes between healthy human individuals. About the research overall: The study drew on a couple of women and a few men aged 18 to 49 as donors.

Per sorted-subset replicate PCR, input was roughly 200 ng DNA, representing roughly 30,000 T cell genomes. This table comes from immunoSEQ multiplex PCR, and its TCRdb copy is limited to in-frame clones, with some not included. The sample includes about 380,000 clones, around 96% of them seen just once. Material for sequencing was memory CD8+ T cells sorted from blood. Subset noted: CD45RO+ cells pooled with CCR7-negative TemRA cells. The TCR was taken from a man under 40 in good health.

DNA for the CDR3: TGTGCCTGGACGGGGGCGCACTCAGGTTCTGGGGCCAACGTCCTGACTTTC. It is translated as CAWTGAHSGSGANVLTF. This chain links TRBV30 with TRBJ2-6; either TRBD1 or TRBD2 may supply D (6 bases each). The length of the CDR3 is 17 residues. Germline loops: CDR1 GTSNPN, CDR2 SVGIG (reference sequence). Trimming cost V 4 bases and J 1 base, with 17 bases left between them.